The 24 T cell receptor beta chains in this list originate from one sample, sequenced in a study of blood T cell repertoires in COVID-19. The assay was immunoSEQ multiplex PCR, and TCRdb's table has in-frame clones only and misses some. In the table there are 60,000 to 90,000 clones, 85% of which are singletons. Sample: peripheral blood. These receptors were taken from a man between 60 and 75 years old with COVID-19, enrolled during active disease.

This chain links TRBV11-2 with TRBJ2-7, with D possibly matching TRBD1 (5 bases). Germline V CDR1 and CDR2: SGHAT, FQNNGV. The ends were cut back, 1 base at V and 5 bases at J, with 6 bases in the middle. This CDR3 has 12 residues. The DNA for the CDR3 is TGTGCCAGCAGCTTAGGGACAAACGAGCAGTACTTC. This sequence encodes CASSLGTNEQYF.

This clone was counted only a few times. This chain connects TRBV12-5 to TRBJ1-1, with 8 bases identical to TRBD1. Unmatched junction bases numbered 9, after V lost 7 bases and J lost 5 bases. This CDR3 contains 14 residues. Germline V gene sequence: CDR1 LGHNT, CDR2 FRNRAP. This chain's CDR3 is CASEMGQAGTEAFF. Written as DNA, the CDR3 is TGTGCTAGTGAGATGGGACAGGCGGGAACTGAAGCTTTCTTT.

The V call is TRBV3-1 (or the pseudogene TRBV3-2), the J call TRBJ1-3, with D hard to call. The CDR3 contains 14 residues. The germline CDR1 and CDR2 sequences are LGHDT and YNNKEL (reference sequence). Between the trimmed V and J ends, which lost 1 base and 5 bases, there was a span of 9 bases. DNA for the CDR3: TGTGCCAGCAGCCAAGGGTACTTTAGAAACACCATATATTTT. Translating it yields CASSQGYFRNTIYF.

This clone is a singleton in its sample. The sample carries other DNA sequences with the same CDR3. The chain joins TRBV5-1 to TRBJ2-3; 11 nucleotides agree with TRBD2. Germline CDR1 and CDR2: SGHRS and YFSETQ. The ends lost 4 bases at V and 2 bases at J; junction bases unmatched: 6. The CDR3 length is 16 residues. The CDR3 DNA sequence: TGCGCCAGCAGCCCGGGGACTAGCGGAGCCACAGATACGCAGTATTTT. It codes for CASSPGTSGATDTQYF. Supplemented by reference TRBV5-1 and TRBJ2-3, the full variable domain reads KAGVTQTPRYLIKTRGQQVTLSCSPISGHRSVSWYQQTPGQGLQFLFEYFSETQRNKGNFPGRFSGRQFSNSRSEMNVSTLELGDSALYLCASSPGTSGATDTQYFGPGTRLTVL.

This clone was recorded only once. The chain links TRBV11-2 to TRBJ1-1; a possible D gene is TRBD1 (6 bases). This CDR3 comprises 15 residues. The germline gives CDR1 SGHAT, CDR2 FQNNGV. V was shortened by 5 bases and J by 3 bases, with 16 bases between the two germline ends. The CDR3 loop reads CASSAYRDTDTEAFF. As DNA, the CDR3 is TGTGCCAGCAGCGCCTACCGGGACACTGACACTGAAGCTTTCTTT.

The chain joins TRBV6-5 to TRBJ2-7; D is possibly TRBD2 (5 bases). Germline V CDR1 and CDR2: MNHEY, SVGAGI. The V end was cut by 6 bases, the J end by 6 bases, with 12 bases between. This CDR3 spans 12 amino acids. DNA of the CDR3: TGTGCCAGCAGACCCCATCGGGGCGAGCAGTACTTC. Translating gives CASRPHRGEQYF.

The chain couples TRBV29-1 to TRBJ1-5; 10 nucleotides align to TRBD1. V lost 7 bases to trimming and J lost 3 bases; unmatched junction nucleotides: 3. Germline CDR1 is SQVTM and CDR2 is ANQGSEA. CDR3 length equals 13 residues. CDR3 coding DNA: TGCAGCGGGGGGACAGGGGCCAATCAGCCCCAGCATTTT. This codes for CSGGTGANQPQHF.

The V gene is TRBV4-2, the J gene TRBJ1-2, with D tentatively TRBD1 (6 bases). The ends were cut back, 2 bases at V and 3 bases at J, with 13 bases in the middle. The CDR3 has 15 amino acids. CDR1 is LGHNA and CDR2 is YNFKEQ in the germline V gene. CDR3 loop: CASSQYPGEDYGYTF. The CDR3 region has the DNA TGTGCCAGCAGCCAATACCCAGGGGAAGACTATGGCTACACCTTC.

The rearrangement uses TRBV2 and TRBJ1-5, with D maybe TRBD1 (6 bases). V lost 6 bases to trimming and J lost 2 bases, with 17 bases between them. The CDR3 has 16 residues. Germline V lookup: CDR1 SNHLY, CDR2 FYNNEI. This chain's CDR3 is CASRDASGGGNQPQHF. The CDR3 DNA reads as TGTGCCAGCAGGGACGCCAGTGGGGGCGGCAATCAGCCCCAGCATTTT.

The chain recombines TRBV18 with TRBJ1-1; 8 positions agree with TRBD1. The junction had 4 bases not matched to a gene; V was cut back by 3 bases and J by 1 base. This CDR3 is built from 15 residues. The germline CDR1 and CDR2 sequences are KGHSH and LQKENI. CDR3 DNA sequence: TGTGCCAGCTCACCTTGGACAGGGTCGAACACTGAAGCTTTCTTT. It translates to CASSPWTGSNTEAFF.

The CDR3 nucleotides read TGCGCCAGCATAGGGACTAGCGGAAGCACAGATACGCAGTATTTT. Encoded protein: CASIGTSGSTDTQYF. The rearrangement joins TRBV5-1 to TRBJ2-3; 11 positions agree with TRBD2. V gave up 6 bases and J gave up 0 bases; unmatched junction bases: 3. This CDR3 has 15 amino acids. Germline CDR1 reads SGHRS; CDR2 reads YFSETQ.

Regarding this clone: One end of the junction does not line up with germline, which may come from a read error. The V and J genes are TRBV20-1 and TRBJ2-7, with TRBD1 matching over 8 bases. Germline V gene sequence: CDR1 DFQATT, CDR2 SNEGSKA (reference sequence). This CDR3 contains 11 residues. CDR3 DNA sequence: TGCAGTGCTAGAGATCGACAGGGGTCCTGCTTC. Protein product: CSARDRQGSCF.

This rearrangement joins TRBV4-1 to TRBJ2-5; 8 bases match TRBD2. The junction had 13 bases not matched to a gene; V was cut back by 0 bases and J by 4 bases. Looked up from germline, CDR1 is MGHRA and CDR2 is YSYEKL. The CDR3 spans 18 residues. CDR3 loop: CASSQDGRASGLLETQYF. The CDR3 DNA reads as TGCGCCAGCAGCCAAGATGGGCGGGCTAGCGGGTTACTAGAGACCCAGTACTTC.

The rearrangement uses TRBV19 and TRBJ1-5, with TRBD1 identical over 7 bases. The germline gives CDR1 LNHDA, CDR2 SQIVND (reference sequence). V lost 4 bases to trimming and J lost 4 bases; unmatched junction nucleotides: 7. The CDR3 loop spans 15 amino acids. This CDR3 is CASSTLDRENQPQHF. The CDR3 nucleotides read TGTGCCAGTAGTACCCTTGACAGGGAGAATCAGCCCCAGCATTTT.

The V call is TRBV24-1, the J call TRBJ2-6, with 8 bases aligning to TRBD2. The CDR3 extends over 19 amino acids. Germline CDR1 KGHDR, CDR2 SFDVKD. J was trimmed by 3 bases and V by 5 bases; bases with no gene match: 14. Here the CDR3 DNA reads TGTGCCACCAGTGTAAAGGTCTGGATTAGCGGGGTTGGGGCCAACGTCCTGACTTTC. It encodes CATSVKVWISGVGANVLTF.

The rearrangement links TRBV5-1 to TRBJ1-5; TRBD1 is a possible D gene (5 bases). V was pared by 1 base and J by 6 bases, with 11 bases between. CDR3 length equals 14 residues. Germline CDR1 is SGHRS and CDR2 is YFSETQ. The CDR3 bases are TGCGCCAGCAGCTTGTTGCAGGGCGGTCAGCCCCAGCATTTT. Protein sequence: CASSLLQGGQPQHF.

V usage is TRBV11-2 and J usage is TRBJ2-2, with D maybe TRBD2 (5 bases). CDR3 size: 15 residues. Trimming removed 1 base from V and 3 bases from J, with 9 bases in between. Germline CDR1 reads SGHAT; CDR2 reads FQNNGV. CDR3 amino acids: CASSLVARDTGELFF. The CDR3 nucleotides are TGTGCCAGCAGCTTAGTCGCGCGGGACACCGGGGAGCTGTTTTTT. Full variable domain (rest looked up from reference TRBV11-2 and TRBJ2-2): EAGVAQSPRYKIIEKRQSVAFWCNPISGHATLYWYQQILGQGPKLLIQFQNNGVVDDSQLPKDRFSAERLKGVDSTLKIQPAKLEDSAVYLCASSLVARDTGELFFGEGSRLTVL.

This clone was recorded once. This CDR3 reads CASSELGQNTEAFF. For the CDR3, the DNA is TGTGCCAGCAGTGAGTTGGGACAGAACACTGAAGCTTTCTTT. The chain employs TRBV6-1 and TRBJ1-1, with D perhaps matching TRBD1 (6 bases). Germline V gives CDR1 MNHNS, CDR2 SASEGT. There are 14 residues in the CDR3. The V gene lost 3 bases and the J gene lost 1 base, with 9 bases spanning the gap.

The rearrangement links TRBV3-1 (or the pseudogene TRBV3-2) to TRBJ1-1, with a weak D call TRBD1 (5 bases). Germline CDR1 reads LGHDT; CDR2 reads YNNKEL (reference sequence). CDR3 length: 15 residues. V lost 5 bases to trimming and J lost 8 bases, with 21 bases between them. This CDR3 reads CASSDDRRGAKEAFF. The CDR3 nucleotides read TGTGCCAGCAGCGACGACCGTAGGGGCGCCAAAGAAGCTTTCTTT.

The V call is TRBV7-3, the J call TRBJ2-1; a weak D match, TRBD1 (6 bases). The CDR3 covers 14 residues. The V and J ends lost 5 bases and 5 bases respectively, with 13 bases between them. From germline, CDR1 is SGHTA and CDR2 FQGTGA. Here the CDR3 reads CASSGPGQHNEQFF. CDR3 DNA sequence: TGTGCCAGCAGCGGACCGGGACAACACAATGAGCAGTTCTTC. Complete variable domain (other parts from reference TRBV7-3 and TRBJ2-1): GAGVSQTPSNKVTEKGKYVELRCDPISGHTALYWYRQSLGQGPEFLIYFQGTGAADDSGLPNDRFFAVRPEGSVSTLKIQRTERGDSAVYLCASSGPGQHNEQFFGPGTRLTVL.

The J gene is TRBJ1-5, the V gene TRBV24-1; 10 bases agree with TRBD1. The CDR3 is 16 residues long. The V segment lost 4 bases and the J segment 1 base; nucleotides outside the gene matches: 3. In germline, CDR1 is KGHDR, CDR2 SFDVKD. The CDR3 is CATSDRTGGSNQPQHF. The CDR3 region has the DNA TGTGCCACCAGTGACCGGACAGGGGGGAGCAATCAGCCCCAGCATTTT.

This chain links TRBV29-1 with TRBJ1-1; the D gene is possibly TRBD1 (5 bases). Between the trimmed V and J ends, which lost 7 bases and 3 bases, there was a span of 12 bases. Per the germline V gene, CDR1 is SQVTM and CDR2 is ANQGSEA. The CDR3 totals 12 residues. The DNA of the CDR3 is TGCAGCGCTGATCAGGGTGACACTGAAGCTTTCTTT. Its protein product is CSADQGDTEAFF.

This rearrangement joins TRBV28 to TRBJ1-6, with TRBD1 matching 8 bases. The CDR3 consists of 18 residues. Germline lookup yields CDR1 MDHEN and CDR2 SYDVKM. Germline trimming cut 6 bases from V and 10 bases from J; bases unmatched to any gene: 20. In nucleotides, the CDR3 is TGTGCCAGCAGCAATAAACGGACAGGGCGCCAATATCGGTCACCCCTCCACTTT. Translation gives CASSNKRTGRQYRSPLHF.

The V call is TRBV5-1, the J call TRBJ2-5, with TRBD1 identical over 11 bases. J was trimmed by 3 bases and V by 2 bases; bases with no gene match: 6. The CDR3 has 16 amino acids. Germline values: CDR1 SGHRS, CDR2 YFSETQ. This CDR3 reads CASSFLGQGEEETQYF. CDR3 in DNA: TGCGCCAGCAGCTTCTTGGGACAGGGGGAGGAAGAGACCCAGTACTTC.